These 16 T cell receptor beta chains originate from one sample sequenced in a study of T cells in Graves' hyperthyroidism and ophthalmopathy. The source material, RNA transcripts, was used to amplify TCR beta CDR3 regions. TCR CDR3 regions were first amplified by RT-PCR with HTBI primers. A single record per CDR3 protein comes from TCRdb applying MiXCR to the multiplex PCR reads. Of about 350,000 distinct CDR3 sequences detected, approximately 15% appear once; the ten largest clones hold 20% to 25%. The sample taken for sequencing was blood. The receptors originated from a woman in her 30s with Graves' hyperthyroidism.

This clonotype occurred a few times. A read error may account for a junction end that differs from germline. The V gene is TRBV13, the J gene TRBJ2-7, with 8 bases aligning to TRBD1. The CDR3 length is 14 residues. Germline CDR1 PRHDT, CDR2 FYEKMQ (reference sequence). CDR3 sequence reads: CASSLGQGYYEQYF. CDR3 in DNA: TGTGCCAGCAGCCTAGGACAGGGTTACTACGAGCAGTACTTC.

The table lists this clonotype with a few counts. V is TRBV19 and J is TRBJ2-1; TRBD2 might be the D (5 bases). The V gene lost 3 bases and the J gene lost 7 bases, with 13 bases spanning the gap. The CDR3 length is 14 residues. Germline-derived CDR1 and CDR2 are LNHDA and SQIVND (reference sequence). CDR3 protein: CASSIAAVSNEQFF. For the CDR3, the DNA is TGTGCCAGTAGTATCGCAGCGGTTTCAAATGAGCAGTTCTTC.

This clonotype was picked up a small number of times. The genes are TRBV19 and TRBJ1-1; D is possibly TRBD1 (6 bases). The CDR3 runs 13 residues. V gave up 8 bases and J gave up 1 base, with 11 bases separating them. Germline-derived CDR1 and CDR2 are LNHDA and SQIVND (reference sequence). This chain's CDR3 is CASGDISNTEAFF. The CDR3 bases are TGTGCCAGTGGGGACATCTCGAACACTGAAGCTTTCTTT.

This clonotype was seen a few times. The chain employs TRBV9 and TRBJ1-4; D is uncertain. The V gene's germline CDR1 is SGDLS and CDR2 YYNGEE. CDR3 length: 14 residues. V was pared by 2 bases and J by 6 bases, with 11 bases between. The CDR3 here is CASSVTDNHEKLFF. CDR3 bases: TGTGCCAGCAGCGTTACAGATAATCATGAAAAACTGTTTTTT.

This clonotype was detected many times. The chain joins TRBV19 to TRBJ1-5; unclear D gene. This CDR3 contains 14 residues. Trimming took 8 bases from V and 4 from J, leaving 15 bases between them. Germline V lookup: CDR1 LNHDA, CDR2 SQIVND (reference sequence). CDR3 DNA sequence: TGTGCCAGTGATAAAGGGAGGGCAAATCAGCCCCAGCATTTT. It specifies CASDKGRANQPQHF.

In its sample, this clonotype was seen a few times. This chain connects TRBV20-1 to TRBJ2-1, with TRBD1 matching over 9 bases. Germline V gene sequence: CDR1 DFQATT, CDR2 SNEGSKA (reference sequence). V was pared by 5 bases and J by 6 bases, with 11 bases of the junction left unmatched. This CDR3 contains 15 residues. The DNA of the CDR3 is TGCAGTGCTCTCACGGACAGGGGAGGCTTCAATGAGCAGTTCTTC. Its translation: CSALTDRGGFNEQFF.

This clonotype was seen only a few times. At one of its ends the junction is not consistent with the germline gene, which may arise from a read error. V and J are TRBV7-7 and TRBJ2-1; D gene unclear. In germline, CDR1 is SSHAT, CDR2 FNYEAQ (reference sequence). The CDR3 spans 16 residues. CDR3 bases: TGTGCTAGCAGCTTGAACCTCGCGAGGTCCTACAATGAGCAGTTCTTC. It translates to CASSLNLARSYNEQFF.

The chain has TRBV10-2 and TRBJ2-1; 10 bases line up with TRBD2. In germline, CDR1 is WSHSY, CDR2 SAAADI. This CDR3 spans 16 amino acids. V trimming: 3 bases; J trimming: 2 bases; junction bases outside the gene matches: 4. The CDR3 is CASSDHLAGAYNEQFF. The DNA for the CDR3 is TGCGCCAGCAGTGATCATCTAGCGGGGGCCTACAATGAGCAGTTCTTC.

This clonotype was recorded many times. The chain couples TRBV6-2 or TRBV6-3 to TRBJ2-5; 12 bases match TRBD2. The CDR3 totals 17 residues. CDR1 and CDR2 (germline): MNHEY, SVGEGT. V trimming: 3 bases; J trimming: 1 base; junction bases outside the gene matches: 6. The CDR3 loop reads CASSYSGLAGFQETQYF. The CDR3 DNA reads as TGTGCCAGCAGTTATTCCGGACTAGCGGGATTCCAAGAGACCCAGTACTTC.

This clonotype came up many times. The chain has TRBV7-6 and TRBJ1-1, with 8 positions matching TRBD1. CDR1 SGHVS and CDR2 FNYEAQ come from the germline V gene. This CDR3 comprises 16 residues. V shed 1 base, J shed 6 bases, and the junction held 10 bases outside the gene matches. The CDR3 here is CASSLDPGIRGPEAFF. The CDR3 DNA reads TGTGCCAGCAGCTTAGATCCGGGAATCAGGGGGCCTGAAGCTTTCTTT.

This clonotype was observed at least ten times. The chain links TRBV11-1 to TRBJ2-1, with a weak D call TRBD2 (6 bases). The CDR3 spans 17 residues. Trimming took off 4 bases at V and 6 bases at J, with 22 bases between the two ends. Germline CDR1 SGHAT, CDR2 FQDESV (reference sequence). The DNA of the CDR3 is TGTGCCAGCAGCTGGCAAAGAAAACGGGACGGGAGCAATGAGCAGTTCTTC. Amino acids: CASSWQRKRDGSNEQFF.

This clonotype was detected many times. This chain connects TRBV6-1 to TRBJ2-5; D unresolved. Germline V gives CDR1 MNHNS, CDR2 SASEGT. The V end lost 5 bases, the J end lost 2 bases, and 12 bases lay between the germline ends. This CDR3 spans 14 amino acids. CDR3 protein: CASSYGYGQETQYF. The CDR3 region has the DNA TGTGCCAGCAGTTACGGGTATGGGCAAGAGACCCAGTACTTC.

In its sample, this clonotype was seen many times. The chain employs TRBV27 and TRBJ2-1; 10 bases match TRBD1. V lost 5 bases and J lost 7; bases outside the gene matches: 5. This CDR3 region has 14 residues. Germline CDR1 and CDR2: MNHEY and SMNVEV (reference sequence). CDR3 in amino acids: CASSVDRGRNEQFF. The CDR3 DNA sequence: TGTGCCAGCAGTGTGGACAGGGGGAGGAATGAGCAGTTCTTC.

This clonotype was seen repeatedly, ten times or more. This chain joins TRBV12-3 or TRBV12-4 and TRBJ2-7; 7 bases line up with TRBD1. The V and J ends lost 6 bases and 4 bases, in that order; junction bases with no gene match: 9. The CDR3 spans 14 residues. As DNA, the CDR3 is TGTGCCAGCAGGCCCCGGGACAGATATTACGAGCAGTACTTC. Translated: CASRPRDRYYEQYF.

Ten or more counts support this clonotype. The V call is TRBV6-2 or TRBV6-3, the J call TRBJ2-5, with D perhaps matching TRBD2 (6 bases). Germline-derived CDR1 and CDR2 are MNHEY and SVGEGT. This CDR3 region has 15 residues. Trimming stripped 1 base from V and 3 bases from J, with 12 bases between. This CDR3 is CASSYWRDLEETQYF. As DNA, the CDR3 is TGTGCCAGCAGTTACTGGCGGGACCTAGAAGAGACCCAGTACTTC.

Turning to this clonotype: This may be a read error: a much more frequent sequence differs by one nucleotide. DNA for the CDR3: TGTGACAGTCAAGAGGGGGATGGGCAGCCCCAGCATTTT. It yields the protein CDSQEGDGQPQHF. This chain uses TRBV12-3 or TRBV12-4 with TRBJ1-5, with D perhaps matching TRBD1 (6 bases). CDR3 length: 13 residues.